This T cell receptor beta chain was identified in a study of cytomegalovirus exposure and HLA in healthy donors. This CDR3 is 15 amino acids long. The V gene lost 3 bases and the J gene lost 7 bases, with 16 bases spanning the gap. The germline CDR1 and CDR2 sequences are LNHDA and SQIVND (reference sequence). PCR employed 60 Vbeta and 13 Jbeta primers. Profiling relied on immunoSEQ multiplex PCR, and the TCRdb table lists in-frame clones only, not all of them. The data hold 55,000 to 85,000 clones, with 60% to 80% observed a single time. This chain links TRBV19 with TRBJ2-1; D is possibly TRBD2 (5 bases). This receptor was obtained from a woman aged 35 to 49 in good health and CMV-seropositive. Sequencing was performed on PBMCs. This CDR3 is CASSMGELLGNEQFF. DNA for the CDR3: TGTGCCAGTAGTATGGGAGAACTCCTCGGGAATGAGCAGTTCTTC. Full variable domain (missing parts from reference TRBV19 and TRBJ2-1): DGGITQSPKYLFRKEGQNVTLSCEQNLNHDAMYWYRQDPGQGLRLIYYSQIVNDFQKGDIAEGYSVSREKKESFPLTVTSAQKNPTAFYLCASSMGELLGNEQFFGPGTRLTVL.